This is a list of T cell receptor beta chains from one sample in a study of Graves' ophthalmopathy and Graves' hyperthyroidism. A single record per CDR3 protein comes from TCRdb applying MiXCR to the multiplex PCR reads. Of roughly 480,000 distinct CDR3 sequences in the sample, around 15% were seen once. The specimen was blood. Receptors originate from a woman in her twenties or thirties with Graves' ophthalmopathy. Each CDR3 is given with its conserved first and last residue. Fields, in order: CDR3 length, V gene, J gene, CDR3 protein.

cdr3_length: 14; v_call: TRBV10-3; j_call: TRBJ2-5; cdr3_aa: CAISGRVDQETQYF
cdr3_length: 18; v_call: TRBV27; j_call: TRBJ1-5; cdr3_aa: CASSSAGTLRYSNQPQHF
cdr3_length: 16; v_call: TRBV30; j_call: TRBJ1-3; cdr3_aa: CACTRGRPLSGNTIYF
cdr3_length: 14; v_call: TRBV24-1; j_call: TRBJ2-2; cdr3_aa: CATSDRTASGELFF
cdr3_length: 14; v_call: TRBV19; j_call: TRBJ2-7; cdr3_aa: CASIATDGTYEQYF
cdr3_length: 15; v_call: TRBV6-2/TRBV6-3; j_call: TRBJ2-2; cdr3_aa: CASSGVASAAGELFF
cdr3_length: 15; v_call: TRBV6-1; j_call: TRBJ1-5; cdr3_aa: CASASDPYSNQPQHF
cdr3_length: 15; v_call: TRBV12-3/TRBV12-4; j_call: TRBJ2-2; cdr3_aa: CASREDRANTGELFF
cdr3_length: 16; v_call: TRBV10-2; j_call: TRBJ1-5; cdr3_aa: CASSDPGPSGNQPQHF
cdr3_length: 17; v_call: TRBV13; j_call: TRBJ2-3; cdr3_aa: CASSPVVRDRESDTQYF